This TCR beta chain was recovered during a study of blood T cell repertoires in COVID-19. About the study: Sources were T cells, B-cell-depleted T cells, or PBMCs; the material itself was cDNA or gDNA.

CDR3 length: 15 amino acids. J gave up 1 base and V 5 bases, and 2 bases lay outside the gene matches. Per the germline V gene, CDR1 is KGHSH and CDR2 is LQKENI. This clone was counted once. Original handling: Scientists estimated how many nucleated cells there were by amplifying reference gene primers. Only in-frame clones appear in the TCRdb table, and some are missing; sequencing was by immunoSEQ multiplex PCR. D and trimming were read from the DNA, whereas the V and J calls and clone size are those reported in that table. The sample shows some 220,000 clones, around 84% of them seen only once. This TCR derives from a man between 45 and 60 years old with active or convalescent COVID-19. The source material was peripheral blood. This chain uses TRBV18 with TRBJ2-6; 7 nucleotides match TRBD2. CDR3 DNA: TGTGCCAGCTCATTGGGAGGGTCTGGGGCCAACGTCCTGACTTTC. Its protein is CASSLGGSGANVLTF.